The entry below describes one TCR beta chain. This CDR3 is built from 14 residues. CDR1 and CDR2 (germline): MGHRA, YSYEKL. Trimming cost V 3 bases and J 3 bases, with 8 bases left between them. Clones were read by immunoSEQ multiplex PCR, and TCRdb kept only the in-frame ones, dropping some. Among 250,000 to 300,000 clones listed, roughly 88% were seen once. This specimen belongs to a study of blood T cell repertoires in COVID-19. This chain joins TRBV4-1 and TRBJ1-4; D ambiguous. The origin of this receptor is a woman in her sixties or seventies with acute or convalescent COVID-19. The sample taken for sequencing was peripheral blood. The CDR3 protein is CASSHPDSNEKLFF. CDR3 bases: TGCGCCAGCAGCCACCCAGATTCTAATGAAAAACTGTTTTTT.